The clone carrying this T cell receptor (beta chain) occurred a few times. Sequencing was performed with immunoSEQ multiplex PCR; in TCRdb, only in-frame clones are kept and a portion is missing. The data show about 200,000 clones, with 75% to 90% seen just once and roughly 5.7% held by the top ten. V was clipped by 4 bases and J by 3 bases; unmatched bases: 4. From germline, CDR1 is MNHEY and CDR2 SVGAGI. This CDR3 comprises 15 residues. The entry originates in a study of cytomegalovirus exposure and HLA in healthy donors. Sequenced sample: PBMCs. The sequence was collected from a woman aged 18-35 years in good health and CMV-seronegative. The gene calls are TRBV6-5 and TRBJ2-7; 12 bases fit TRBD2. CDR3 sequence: CASSSATSGSYEQYF. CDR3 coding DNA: TGTGCCAGCAGTTCCGCGACTAGCGGGAGCTACGAGCAGTACTTC.